This T cell receptor beta chain was obtained from a study of T cells in Graves' hyperthyroidism and ophthalmopathy. RNA transcripts provided the source from which TCR beta CDR3 regions were amplified. HTBI primers were employed in a first-round RT-PCR of the TCR CDR3. One entry per CDR3 protein, called by TCRdb with MiXCR from the multiplex PCR reads. In the table there are 530,000 or so distinct CDR3 sequences, roughly 24% of which are singletons. Each ophthalmopathy patient scored at least 3 on the Clinical Activity Score and at least 4 on NOSPECS grade, with duration under 3 months. Germline V gene lookup returns CDR1 MNHEY and CDR2 SVGAGI. After removal of 5 bases from V and 2 bases from J, the junction contained 7 bases not matched to a gene. CDR3 size: 15 residues.

The sequence was collected from a woman aged 25 to 39 with Graves' ophthalmopathy. The V gene is TRBV6-5, the J gene TRBJ2-7, with 9 bases lining up with TRBD1. Sequencing used blood. CDR3 residues: CASSNLGTGTYEQYF. The CDR3 DNA is TGTGCCAGCAGTAACCTCGGGACAGGGACCTACGAGCAGTACTTC.